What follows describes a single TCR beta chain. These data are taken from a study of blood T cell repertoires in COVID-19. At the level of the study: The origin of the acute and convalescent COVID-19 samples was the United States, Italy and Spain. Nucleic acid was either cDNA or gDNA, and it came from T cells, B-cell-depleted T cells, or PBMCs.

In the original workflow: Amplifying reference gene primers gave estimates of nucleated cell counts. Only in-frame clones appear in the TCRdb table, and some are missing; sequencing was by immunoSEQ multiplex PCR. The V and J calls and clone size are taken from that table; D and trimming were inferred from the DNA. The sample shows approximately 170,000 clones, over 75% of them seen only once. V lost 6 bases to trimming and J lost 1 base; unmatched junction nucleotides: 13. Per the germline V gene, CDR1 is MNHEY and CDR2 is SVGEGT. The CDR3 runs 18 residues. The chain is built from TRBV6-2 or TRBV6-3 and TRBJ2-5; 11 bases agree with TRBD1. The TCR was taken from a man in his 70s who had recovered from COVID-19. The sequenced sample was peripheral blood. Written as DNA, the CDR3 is TGTGCCAGCAGCCCTACCCGAGGGACAGGGGGGATCCAAGAGACCCAGTACTTC. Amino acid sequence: CASSPTRGTGGIQETQYF.